A selection of T cell receptor beta chains follows, all from one sample in a study of CD8 T cells in ankylosing spondylitis. Using its own MiXCR run on the 5' RACE reads, TCRdb lists one record per CDR3 protein. The sample has around 220,000 distinct CDR3 sequences; approximately 10% are singletons. The sequenced sample consisted of blood, either unsorted or a sorted T cell fraction (not recorded which). Receptors were obtained from a male donor with ankylosing spondylitis or in good health (not recorded which). CDR3s include the opening cysteine and the closing phenylalanine or tryptophan. A D gene is named only where the DNA matches it firmly. Not every row has a clone size; where given, it reads once, few, many or a size class.

v_call: TRBV5-6
j_call: TRBJ1-3
d_call: NA
cdr3_length: 14
clone_size: many
cdr3_nt: TGTGCCAGCAGCCGGACAGACGCAGGAAACACCATATATTTT
cdr3_aa: CASSRTDAGNTIYF

v_call: TRBV5-1
j_call: TRBJ1-4
d_call: NA
cdr3_length: 13
clone_size: few
cdr3_nt: TGCGCCAGCAGCGAAGAAGTTAATGAAAAACTGTTTTTT
cdr3_aa: CASSEEVNEKLFF

v_call: TRBV7-7
j_call: TRBJ2-5
d_call: TRBD2
cdr3_length: 15
clone_size: many
cdr3_nt: TGTGCTAGCAGCTTAGCGGGGGGGATCCAAGAGACCCAGTACTTC
cdr3_aa: CASSLAGGIQETQYF

v_call: TRBV20-1
j_call: TRBJ1-5
d_call: TRBD1
cdr3_length: 20
clone_size: once
cdr3_nt: TGCAGTGCTCTAGCCCCCCCAATGACAGGGGGCACGCTTGGCAATCAGCCCCAGCATTTT
cdr3_aa: CSALAPPMTGGTLGNQPQHF

v_call: TRBV20-1
j_call: TRBJ1-2
d_call: NA
cdr3_length: 14
clone_size: many
cdr3_nt: TGCAGTGCTAGAGATGGGGCAGTCCCCGGTGGCTACACCTTC
cdr3_aa: CSARDGAVPGGYTF

v_call: TRBV16
j_call: TRBJ2-7
d_call: TRBD1
cdr3_length: 14
clone_size: NA
cdr3_nt: TGTGCCAGCAGCCGGGACAGGACTCCCGGCGAGCAGTACTTC
cdr3_aa: CASSRDRTPGEQYF

v_call: TRBV24-1
j_call: TRBJ1-1
d_call: NA
cdr3_length: 14
clone_size: many
cdr3_nt: TGTGCCACCAGGGGGGGGGGTATGAACACTGAAGCTTTCTTT
cdr3_aa: CATRGGGMNTEAFF

v_call: TRBV24-1
j_call: TRBJ2-3
d_call: NA
cdr3_length: 17
clone_size: many
cdr3_nt: TGTGCCACCAGTGATCCCTTTACGGGGGAGTTCACAGATACGCAGTATTTT
cdr3_aa: CATSDPFTGEFTDTQYF

v_call: TRBV5-1
j_call: TRBJ2-3
d_call: TRBD2
cdr3_length: 16
clone_size: many
cdr3_nt: TGCGCCAGCACTGAGAGGGCGGGGGGGCCGCAAGATACGCAGTATTTT
cdr3_aa: CASTERAGGPQDTQYF

v_call: TRBV7-9
j_call: TRBJ1-4
d_call: TRBD1
cdr3_length: 15
clone_size: NA
cdr3_nt: TGTGCCAGCAGCTCAAAGGACAGGAGGAATGAAAAACTGTTTTTT
cdr3_aa: CASSSKDRRNEKLFF

v_call: TRBV3-1
j_call: TRBJ1-1
d_call: TRBD1
cdr3_length: 14
clone_size: few
cdr3_nt: TGTGCCAGCAGCCATCCCGACAGGGGCACTGAAGCTTTCTTT
cdr3_aa: CASSHPDRGTEAFF

v_call: TRBV6-5
j_call: TRBJ2-4
d_call: NA
cdr3_length: 15
clone_size: NA
cdr3_nt: TGTGCCAGCAGTTACGGGACGAAAGCCAAAAACATTCAGTACTTC
cdr3_aa: CASSYGTKAKNIQYF

v_call: TRBV6-2/TRBV6-3
j_call: TRBJ1-1
d_call: NA
cdr3_length: 13
clone_size: NA
cdr3_nt: TGTGCCAGCAGAGAGGGGTCGGGGACTGAAGCTTTCTTT
cdr3_aa: CASREGSGTEAFF

v_call: TRBV7-8
j_call: TRBJ2-2
d_call: NA
cdr3_length: 15
clone_size: NA
cdr3_nt: TGTGCCAGCAGCTTAATGGTCGAGAACACCGGGGAGCTGTTTTTT
cdr3_aa: CASSLMVENTGELFF

v_call: TRBV7-9
j_call: TRBJ2-1
d_call: NA
cdr3_length: 13
clone_size: many
cdr3_nt: TGTGCCAGCGGGGCGCGACCCTACAATGAGCAGTTCTTC
cdr3_aa: CASGARPYNEQFF

v_call: TRBV20-1
j_call: TRBJ1-2
d_call: NA
cdr3_length: 13
clone_size: many
cdr3_nt: TGCAGTGCTAGAGATCGAAGGGGGTTCGGCTACACCTTC
cdr3_aa: CSARDRRGFGYTF

v_call: TRBV5-1
j_call: TRBJ2-3
d_call: NA
cdr3_length: 16
clone_size: few
cdr3_nt: TGCGCCAGCAGCTTGGTTTGGGTCGAACTCTCGGCTACGCAGTATTTT
cdr3_aa: CASSLVWVELSATQYF